The clone carrying this T cell receptor beta chain was found a few times. Its antigen is unknown. This record comes from a study of cytomegalovirus exposure and HLA in healthy donors. Primers for the PCR totalled 60 Vbeta and 13 Jbeta. Some clones are missing from TCRdb's copy, which holds only in-frame ones; the method was immunoSEQ multiplex PCR. The sample consists of 97,000 or so clones, around 70% of them appearing once. Study outcomes and limitations: Another analysis was done later, and it associated fewer than 20,000 TCR beta sequences with HLA alleles at 0.05 false discovery rate.

The sequenced sample was PBMCs. The clonotype originates from a man in his fifties in good health and CMV-seronegative.

CDR3 DNA: TGCGCCAGCAGCTTTGAAGATTACAGGGCCGAGCAGTACTTC. This gives the protein CASSFEDYRAEQYF. This rearrangement joins TRBV5-1 to TRBJ2-5, with D possibly TRBD1 on 6 matching bases. The end of the DNA fits TRBJ2-7 better, so the J call may be wrong. The CDR3 is 14 residues long. The germline gives CDR1 SGHRS, CDR2 YFSETQ.